Below are 21 T cell receptor beta chains sequenced from a single sample in a study of blood T cell repertoires in COVID-19. Method: immunoSEQ multiplex PCR; TCRdb's copy keeps in-frame clones and lacks some. Of over 55,000 clones in the sample, around 87% were seen once. The material sequenced was peripheral blood. The receptors were sampled from a man aged 50-60 years with active COVID-19.

CDR3 DNA sequence: TGTGCCAGCAGCGTAGACCAGGGGGCTTACAATGAGCAGTTCTTC. The encoded protein is CASSVDQGAYNEQFF. This chain uses TRBV9 with TRBJ2-1, with TRBD1 matching 8 bases. From germline, CDR1 is SGDLS and CDR2 YYNGEE. The CDR3 extends over 15 amino acids. The V segment lost 0 bases and the J segment 4 bases; nucleotides outside the gene matches: 3.

The V and J genes are TRBV5-1 and TRBJ2-1, with 10 bases fitting TRBD1. Germline V lookup: CDR1 SGHRS, CDR2 YFSETQ. This CDR3 spans 15 amino acids. With 0 bases clipped from V and 5 bases from J, the junction kept 2 bases outside the gene matches. The CDR3 DNA follows: TGCGCCAGCAGCTTGGAGGGGACAGGGGACAATGAGCAGTTCTTC. This translates into CASSLEGTGDNEQFF.

This chain connects TRBV19 to TRBJ2-3, with TRBD2 as a possible D gene (5 bases). Trimming pared 5 bases from V and 1 base from J, leaving 13 bases between. The CDR3 totals 15 residues. Per germline, CDR1 LNHDA and CDR2 SQIVND (reference sequence). The CDR3 nucleotides read TGTGCCAGTAGTCGGCCGAGAGGGCGCACAGATACGCAGTATTTT. It yields the protein CASSRPRGRTDTQYF.

The sample holds a few counts of this clone. The chain uses TRBV3-1 (or the pseudogene TRBV3-2) and TRBJ1-3; TRBD1 matches at 7 bases. The CDR3 is 16 amino acids. Germline-derived CDR1 and CDR2 are LGHDT and YNNKEL (reference sequence). Trimming removed 6 bases from V and 4 bases from J; junction bases left unmatched: 12. The CDR3 region is CASSPLAGGSGNTIYF. The CDR3, as DNA: TGTGCCAGCAGTCCCCTCGCAGGGGGGTCCGGAAACACCATATATTTT.

This clone was picked up one time. This chain joins TRBV6-2 or TRBV6-3 and TRBJ2-1, with 16 positions matching TRBD2. Germline V lookup: CDR1 MNHEY, CDR2 SVGEGT. The junction had 1 base not matched to a gene; V was cut back by 2 bases and J by 3 bases. CDR3 length equals 17 residues. CDR3 coding DNA: TGTGCCAGCAGTTACGGGACTAGCGGGAGGGGCTACAATGAGCAGTTCTTC. It translates to CASSYGTSGRGYNEQFF.

The chain carries TRBV9 and TRBJ1-2, with no clear D. Germline V CDR1 and CDR2: SGDLS, YYNGEE. CDR3 length: 15 residues. Trimming cost V 0 bases and J 2 bases, with 11 bases left between them. The CDR3 region has the DNA TGTGCCAGCAGCGTAGAGAGGTCCTCCAACTATGGCTACACCTTC. Translation: CASSVERSSNYGYTF.

J is TRBJ1-2 and V is TRBV28; 11 positions match TRBD1. This CDR3 region has 15 residues. Germline-derived CDR1 and CDR2 are MDHEN and SYDVKM. Losses at the gene ends were 4 bases for V and 7 bases for J; bases not matched to a gene: 8. The CDR3 DNA reads as TGTGCCAGCAGTTACTACGGACAGGGGGCTTCTGGCTACACCTTC. Translation: CASSYYGQGASGYTF.

CDR3 DNA: TGTGCCTGGAGTGTACGTGGACAGGGGGCGGAGACCCAGTACTTC. It yields the protein CAWSVRGQGAETQYF. This chain uses TRBV30 with TRBJ2-5; 11 positions agree with TRBD1. The CDR3 covers 15 residues. Germline loops: CDR1 GTSNPN, CDR2 SVGIG (reference sequence). Unmatched junction bases numbered 5, after V lost 0 bases and J lost 5 bases.

This clone was seen only once. The V call is TRBV5-1, the J call TRBJ2-7; perhaps TRBD2 as D (5 bases). The V gene lost 0 bases and the J gene lost 3 bases, with 10 bases spanning the gap. The germline V gene has CDR1 SGHRS and CDR2 YFSETQ. CDR3 length: 14 residues. The CDR3, as DNA: TGCGCCAGCAGCTTGGGGACTCTTGGCTACGAGCAGTACTTC. Translation: CASSLGTLGYEQYF.

The chain is built from TRBV7-2 and TRBJ2-2; 12 bases are shared with TRBD2. Trimming cost V 4 bases and J 4 bases; bases outside gene matches: 4. The CDR3 is 16 amino acids. CDR1 SGHTA and CDR2 FQGNSA come from the germline V gene. CDR3 sequence reads: CASSSATSGGTGELFF. CDR3 DNA: TGTGCCAGCAGCTCCGCGACTAGCGGGGGCACCGGGGAGCTGTTTTTT.

The V and J genes are TRBV18 and TRBJ2-6; a possible D gene is TRBD2 (5 bases). Germline V gene sequence: CDR1 KGHSH, CDR2 LQKENI. This CDR3 region has 17 residues. The V end was cut by 3 bases, the J end by 0 bases, with 12 bases between. The CDR3 nucleotides read TGTGCCAGCTCACCGACTACCATAAGCTCTGGGGCCAACGTCCTGACTTTC. This sequence encodes CASSPTTISSGANVLTF.

This sequence joins TRBV5-1 and TRBJ1-6, with a weak D call TRBD1 (5 bases). This CDR3 is 15 amino acids long. V was cut by 0 bases and J by 2 bases, with 6 bases left in between. In germline, CDR1 is SGHRS, CDR2 YFSETQ. The CDR3 region has the DNA TGCGCCAGCAGCTTGGGACAGCCCTATAATTCACCCCTCCACTTT. It translates to CASSLGQPYNSPLHF.

This chain uses TRBV9 with TRBJ2-3; unclear D gene. From germline, CDR1 is SGDLS and CDR2 YYNGEE. This CDR3 has 13 amino acids. V lost 3 bases to trimming and J lost 4 bases, with 9 bases between them. This chain's CDR3 is CASSENSADTQYF. The DNA of the CDR3 is TGTGCCAGCAGCGAGAACTCCGCAGATACGCAGTATTTT.

This chain connects TRBV3-1 (or the pseudogene TRBV3-2) to TRBJ2-1; the match to TRBD2 covers 8 bases. The CDR3 sequence is 21 residues long. The germline V gene has CDR1 LGHDT and CDR2 YNNKEL (reference sequence). The junction had 23 bases not matched to a gene; V was cut back by 7 bases and J by 0 bases. The CDR3 DNA reads TGTGCCAGCACGCCCCAAAAGGGACTAGATAGGTTTTGGGTCTCCTACAATGAGCAGTTCTTC. Its protein is CASTPQKGLDRFWVSYNEQFF.

The chain is built from TRBV28 and TRBJ2-3; 9 bases fit TRBD2. Germline-derived CDR1 and CDR2 are MDHEN and SYDVKM. V shed 6 bases, J shed 1 base, and the junction held 8 bases outside the gene matches. The CDR3 consists of 16 residues. CDR3 sequence (DNA): TGTGCCAGCAGATCGGGACTAGCATTCGGCACAGATACGCAGTATTTT. Translating it yields CASRSGLAFGTDTQYF.

The V call is TRBV9, the J call TRBJ2-7, with D perhaps matching TRBD1 (6 bases). The V gene's germline CDR1 is SGDLS and CDR2 YYNGEE. There are 13 residues in the CDR3. The V end lost 4 bases, the J end lost 4 bases, and 12 bases lay between the germline ends. The CDR3 DNA reads as TGTGCCAGCAGCAAGGGGACACAATACGAGCAGTACTTC. Translated: CASSKGTQYEQYF.

This clone was counted once. The chain recombines TRBV7-3 with TRBJ2-3; TRBD2 is a possible D gene (5 bases). Trimming shortened V by 1 base and J by 1 base, and 12 bases separated the two germline ends. CDR3 size: 16 residues. Germline lookup yields CDR1 SGHTA and CDR2 FQGTGA. CDR3 in amino acids: CASSLIGAVGTDTQYF. DNA of the CDR3: TGTGCCAGCAGCTTAATAGGAGCGGTTGGCACAGATACGCAGTATTTT.

The gene calls are TRBV28 and TRBJ2-7; no clear D gene. CDR1 is MDHEN, CDR2 SYDVKM, per germline. The CDR3 sequence is 12 residues long. V gave up 6 bases and J gave up 1 base, with 7 bases separating them. CDR3 in amino acids: CASSQLSYEQYF. The CDR3 coding sequence is TGTGCCAGCAGCCAACTGTCCTACGAGCAGTACTTC.

The chain employs TRBV7-2 and TRBJ2-7; 9 bases are shared with TRBD2. V lost 4 bases and J lost 7; bases outside the gene matches: 14. The CDR3 has 16 amino acids. Germline V gives CDR1 SGHTA, CDR2 FQGNSA. CDR3 sequence: CASSSSSGTSGWEQYF. The CDR3 DNA sequence: TGTGCCAGCAGCTCCTCTAGCGGGACCTCCGGCTGGGAGCAGTACTTC.

This sequence joins TRBV25-1 and TRBJ1-3, with 10 bases fitting TRBD1. This CDR3 spans 17 amino acids. Germline V gives CDR1 MGHDK, CDR2 SYGVNS. J was trimmed by 2 bases and V by 6 bases; bases with no gene match: 10. The CDR3 is CASRVPRQGATGNTIYF. As DNA, the CDR3 is TGTGCCAGCAGGGTTCCTCGACAGGGGGCTACTGGAAACACCATATATTTT.

This clone occurred many times. The chain recombines TRBV9 with TRBJ2-7, with D possibly matching TRBD1 (5 bases). Per the germline V gene, CDR1 is SGDLS and CDR2 is YYNGEE. V dropped 3 bases and J dropped 2 bases, with 12 bases sitting between them. This CDR3 has 14 amino acids. The CDR3 region is CASSETAQAYEQYF. CDR3 sequence (DNA): TGTGCCAGCAGCGAGACAGCTCAAGCCTACGAGCAGTACTTC.